This T cell receptor beta chain was observed in a study of blood T cell repertoires in COVID-19 (TCRdb year 2020). With regard to the full study: Samples from collaborators originated in the United States, Italy and Spain and spanned both the acute and convalescent phases of COVID-19. The material from the prospective study consisted of cDNA or gDNA derived from T cells, B-cell-depleted T cells, or PBMCs. Subjects who had been exposed to COVID-19, were actively infected with it, or had recovered from it provided the deeply sampled blood TCRbeta repertoires that made up the dataset. The repertoires were made available in a free public database intended to serve as a resource for research on the immune response to SARS-CoV-2. Samples were obtained from the ongoing ImmuneRACE study (first 160 participants) and from 950 to 1,500 subjects provided by 6 global collaborators. The sample metadata nearly always contained a de-identified subject ID, COVID-19 status, age in years and sex. Where available, HLA class I and class II types were taken from metadata supplied by the sample provider and were not determined by assay-based typing.

The immunoSEQ Assay, a bias-controlled multiplex PCR, was used to amplify TCRbeta CDR3 regions from genomic DNA. Regarding the original processing steps: Nucleated cell counts per sample were estimated from amplification of reference gene primers within the assay. To quantify the absolute abundance of each unique TCRbeta CDR3 rearrangement, sequence reads were collapsed and filtered. For each sample, productive Simpson clonality was calculated as the square root of Simpson's diversity index over productive rearrangements. TCRdb stores this immuneACCESS table with in-frame sequences only. Part of the clones is absent; in the studies checked, under half of the shortfall reflects unresolved V genes, and no reason is known for the rest. V and J calls and clone size are given by that table; D and trimming were obtained from the DNA. Across this sample there are over 90,000 clones, with 87% seen only once. The ten largest clones add up to roughly 3% of the sample.

The collaborating institutions used their own protocols to collect whole blood in K2EDTA tubes. For TCRbeta analysis, collaborators shipped samples in one of three forms: frozen whole blood, isolated PBMCs, or DNA extracted from either of those sample types. On the study overall, not on this receptor specifically: How much clinical and demographic metadata was included differed by source and by participant, and the metadata was provided uncurated.

Comment on this clone: There is no known antigen for this receptor. No quality values exist for individual bases; no much larger clone is one base distant.

Input material: peripheral blood. This receptor was identified in a man in his forties or fifties in a cohort sampled during active COVID-19.

The DNA sequence is as follows: TGTGCCAGCACCCCGGTCGGGGCCGGGGAGCTGTTTTTT. It translates as CASTPVGAGELFF. Recombination connected TRBV12-3 or TRBV12-4 to TRBJ2-2; TRBD2 might be the D gene, on 5 matching bases. Reading from cysteine to phenylalanine, the CDR3 counts 13 amino acids. Only CDR3 DNA remains: 39 bases, in frame from the first base. Cut back by 7 bases and 6 bases, the V and J ends lie 12 bases apart.